One sample yielded the 23 T cell receptor beta chains listed below, sequenced in a study of T-cell memory formation after mild COVID-19. Using its own MiXCR run on the 5' RACE reads, TCRdb lists one record per CDR3 protein. The table shows around 160,000 distinct CDR3 sequences, with approximately 10% occurring only once. The sequenced sample was PBMCs or a T cell subset sorted from them (not recorded which). All receptors derive from a young man who had mild COVID-19 (a few samples of this study predate the infection). Cell type and time point are not known.

V is TRBV2 and J is TRBJ2-7; D not certain. Germline CDR1 is SNHLY and CDR2 is FYNNEI. Between the trimmed V and J ends, which lost 2 bases and 2 bases, there was a span of 7 bases. The CDR3 is 13 residues long. The CDR3, as DNA: TGTGCCAGCAGTGAAACACCAACCTACGAGCAGTACGTC. Its protein is CASSETPTYEQYV.

This clonotype was observed a few times. The CDR3 DNA reads TGTGCCAGCAACTATTGGACAGGTGATGCAGATACGCAGTATTTT. Its protein product is CASNYWTGDADTQYF. This rearrangement joins TRBV7-9 to TRBJ2-3; 7 positions agree with TRBD1. In germline, CDR1 is SEHNR, CDR2 FQNEAQ (reference sequence). This CDR3 comprises 15 residues. Losses at the gene ends were 7 bases for V and 4 bases for J; bases not matched to a gene: 11.

This clonotype occurred a few times. The junction and the germline gene differ at one end; a read error may be behind it. The J gene is TRBJ1-2, the V gene TRBV3-1, with no clear D. The CDR3 has 12 amino acids. CDR1 and CDR2 (germline): LGHDT, YNNKEL (reference sequence). In nucleotides, the CDR3 is TGTGCCAGCAGCCAAGATCAGCAGCGACCGCTCTTC. It codes for CASSQDQQRPLF.

A remark on this clonotype: A much more abundant neighbour one base away suggests this may be a read error. The V gene is TRBV6-1, the J gene TRBJ1-5; D is unclear. V was shortened by 5 bases and J by 5 bases, with 16 bases between the two germline ends. Germline lookup yields CDR1 MNHNS and CDR2 SASEGT. The length of the CDR3 is 15 residues. CDR3 protein: CASSPRRVHDQPQHF. CDR3 sequence (DNA): TGTGCCAGCAGTCCCCGGAGGGTCCACGATCAGCCCCAGCATTTT.

Many counts were recorded for this clonotype. J is TRBJ2-5 and V is TRBV4-3; no clear D. Trimming left V 0 bases short and J 5 bases short, with 7 bases between. CDR1 and CDR2 from the germline V gene are LGHNA and YSLEER. There are 13 residues in the CDR3. Written as DNA, the CDR3 is TGCGCCAGCAGCCAAGACCGAAGGGAGACCCAGTACTTC. It codes for CASSQDRRETQYF.

This clonotype occurred a few times. The chain carries TRBV6-6 and TRBJ1-1, with TRBD1 matching over 7 bases. Trimming took 4 bases from V and 0 from J; bases not matched to a gene: 11. This CDR3 region has 17 residues. Germline CDR1 is MNHNY and CDR2 is SVGAGI (reference sequence). Here the CDR3 reads CASSWIQGQGLNTEAFF. The CDR3 DNA follows: TGTGCCAGCAGTTGGATACAGGGGCAGGGCTTGAACACTGAAGCTTTCTTT.

This clonotype was found once. The V and J genes are TRBV27 and TRBJ1-1; unclear D gene. There are 13 residues in the CDR3. CDR1 and CDR2 (germline): MNHEY, SMNVEV (reference sequence). V lost 6 bases, J lost 0 bases, and 8 bases lay in between. The CDR3 loop reads CASSDVMNTEAFF. CDR3 nucleotide sequence: TGTGCCAGCAGCGATGTGATGAACACTGAAGCTTTCTTT.

This clonotype was detected only a few times. The rearrangement joins TRBV24-1 to TRBJ2-5, with 7 bases that match TRBD2. J was trimmed by 4 bases and V by 4 bases; bases with no gene match: 5. CDR3 length: 14 residues. Per the germline V gene, CDR1 is KGHDR and CDR2 is SFDVKD. The CDR3 sequence is CATSDPWGGETQYF. The DNA of the CDR3 is TGTGCCACCAGTGACCCCTGGGGGGGAGAGACCCAGTACTTC.

The V gene is TRBV30, the J gene TRBJ2-3; no reliable D call. Germline-derived CDR1 and CDR2 are GTSNPN and SVGIG (reference sequence). The germline V and J ends were trimmed by 2 bases and 6 bases, with 3 bases remaining between them. The CDR3 is 10 residues long. Written as DNA, the CDR3 is TGTGCCTGGAGTAGGGATACGCAGTATTTT. Translated: CAWSRDTQYF. Drawing the rest from reference TRBV30 and TRBJ2-3, the complete variable domain is SQTIHQWPATLVQPVGSPLSLECTVEGTSNPNLYWYRQAAGRGLQLLFYSVGIGQISSEVPQNLSASRPQDRQFILSSKKLLLSDSGFYLCAWSRDTQYFGPGTRLTVL.

This clonotype occurred many times. The CDR3 protein is CASSRGTSGGGYNEQFF. The DNA for the CDR3 is TGTGCCAGCTCACGTGGGACTAGCGGGGGAGGATACAATGAGCAGTTCTTC. The chain couples TRBV18 to TRBJ2-1; 14 nucleotides align to TRBD2. The CDR3 loop spans 17 amino acids. Germline CDR1 is KGHSH and CDR2 is LQKENI. V shed 4 bases and J 4 bases; nucleotides not matched to a gene: 6.

In this sample, this clonotype turned up many times. This chain links TRBV7-9 with TRBJ2-1, with D hard to call. Per germline, CDR1 SEHNR and CDR2 FQNEAQ (reference sequence). The CDR3 sequence is 11 residues long. Trimming shortened V by 5 bases and J by 9 bases, and 8 bases separated the two germline ends. CDR3 coding DNA: TGTGCCAGCAGCCCAGTGGGTGAGCAGTTCTTC. Translation: CASSPVGEQFF.

The V and J genes are TRBV4-2 and TRBJ2-1; 7 nucleotides match TRBD2. Germline-derived CDR1 and CDR2 are LGHNA and YNFKEQ. The CDR3 covers 16 residues. With 0 bases clipped from V and 0 bases from J, the junction kept 2 bases outside the gene matches. CDR3 nucleotides: TGTGCCAGCAGCCAAGATTCGGGGGGCTCCTACAATGAGCAGTTCTTC. It translates to CASSQDSGGSYNEQFF.

J is TRBJ1-6 and V is TRBV7-9; TRBD1 aligns across 10 bases. CDR3 length equals 16 residues. Trimming took 1 base from V and 7 from J; bases not matched to a gene: 4. Germline V gene sequence: CDR1 SEHNR, CDR2 FQNEAQ (reference sequence). The CDR3 sequence is CASSLGAGQGNSPLHF. CDR3 in DNA: TGTGCCAGCAGCTTAGGGGCGGGACAGGGGAATTCACCCCTCCACTTT.

This clonotype was seen many times. The chain uses TRBV20-1 and TRBJ2-7; 10 bases are a match to TRBD2. Germline V CDR1 and CDR2: DFQATT, SNEGSKA (reference sequence). CDR3 length: 13 amino acids. V gave up 7 bases and J gave up 1 base; unmatched junction bases: 4. The CDR3 loop reads CSVAGGRSYEQYV. The CDR3 DNA reads TGCAGTGTAGCGGGGGGAAGGTCCTACGAGCAGTACGTC.

CDR3 region: CATSKGPIREDYGYTF. In nucleotides, the CDR3 is TGTGCCACCAGTAAGGGTCCGATCAGGGAAGACTATGGCTACACCTTC. The chain has TRBV24-1 and TRBJ1-2, with D perhaps TRBD1 (5 bases). The germline CDR1 and CDR2 sequences are KGHDR and SFDVKD. V lost 6 bases and J lost 3, with 19 bases in between. This CDR3 is 16 amino acids long.

This clonotype was detected only once. The CDR3 reads CASSLLRGTGELFF. DNA for the CDR3: TGTGCCAGCAGCTTACTCAGGGGCACCGGGGAGCTGTTTTTT. The chain is built from TRBV7-2 and TRBJ2-2, with TRBD1 as a possible D gene (6 bases). The CDR3 consists of 14 residues. V was trimmed by 2 bases and J by 4 bases, leaving 8 bases between them. CDR1 and CDR2 (germline): SGHTA, FQGNSA.

This clonotype was found a few times. The chain carries TRBV25-1 and TRBJ1-1, with D possibly matching TRBD1 (6 bases). V dropped 5 bases and J dropped 10 bases, with 14 bases sitting between them. The V gene's germline CDR1 is MGHDK and CDR2 SYGVNS. The CDR3 runs 12 residues. For the CDR3, the DNA is TGTGCCAGCAGTTCACAGGGAAACACAGCTTTCTTT. It yields the protein CASSSQGNTAFF.

The CDR3 bases are TGTGCCAGCAGCCAAGATCCGCCAGCGGGGCTCCACACCGGGGAGCTGTTTTTT. Translation gives CASSQDPPAGLHTGELFF. The chain carries TRBV4-2 and TRBJ2-2; TRBD2 matches at 7 bases. The V and J ends lost 0 bases and 3 bases, in that order; junction bases with no gene match: 10. This CDR3 contains 18 residues. Germline-derived CDR1 and CDR2 are LGHNA and YNFKEQ.

This clonotype occurred a few times. This chain uses TRBV28 with TRBJ2-1; TRBD1 matches at 8 bases. Germline CDR1 is MDHEN and CDR2 is SYDVKM. The CDR3 is made up of 17 amino acids. The V and J ends lost 6 bases and 0 bases, in that order; junction bases with no gene match: 10. The CDR3 coding sequence is TGTGCCAGCAGCCCCGGGACAGGCAAAAGCTCCTACAATGAGCAGTTCTTC. Protein sequence: CASSPGTGKSSYNEQFF.

Details on this clonotype: A much more abundant neighbour one base away suggests this may be a read error. The genes are TRBV9 and TRBJ2-1; 8 positions agree with TRBD1. Germline lookup yields CDR1 SGDLS and CDR2 YYNGEE. Germline trimming cut 1 base from V and 7 bases from J; bases unmatched to any gene: 7. This CDR3 contains 15 residues. The CDR3 DNA follows: TGTGCCAGCAGCGTAATGGGACAGGAAATTAATGAGCAGTTCTTC. This codes for CASSVMGQEINEQFF. The full variable domain, its missing parts supplied by reference TRBV9 and TRBJ2-1, is DSGVTQTPKHLITATGQRVTLRCSPRSGDLSVYWYQQSLDQGLQFLIQYYNGEERAKGNILERFSAQQFPDLHSELNLSSLELGDSALYFCASSVMGQEINEQFFGPGTRLTVL.

This clonotype was picked up many times. The chain couples TRBV6-4 to TRBJ1-4; 8 bases are shared with TRBD1. J gave up 0 bases and V 0 bases, and 9 bases lay outside the gene matches. Germline V gives CDR1 MRHNA, CDR2 SNTAGT. The CDR3 totals 19 residues. The CDR3 nucleotides read TGTGCCAGCAGTGACTCTTGGACAGGGTGGTCCGCAACTAATGAAAAACTGTTTTTT. Translating it yields CASSDSWTGWSATNEKLFF.

This clonotype was seen a few times. The V gene is TRBV2, the J gene TRBJ1-6; possibly TRBD1 for D (5 bases). Trimming took 8 bases from V and 5 from J, leaving 10 bases between them. CDR1 and CDR2 from the germline V gene are SNHLY and FYNNEI. The CDR3 covers 13 residues. The CDR3, as DNA: TGTGCCAGCTCCGAGGGGCATAATTCACCCCTCCACTTT. It encodes CASSEGHNSPLHF.

This clonotype was detected ten times or more. This sequence joins TRBV27 and TRBJ2-3; a possible D gene is TRBD2 (6 bases). The germline V gene has CDR1 MNHEY and CDR2 SMNVEV (reference sequence). Trimming took 6 bases from V and 3 from J, leaving 13 bases between them. The CDR3 is 14 residues long. The CDR3 sequence is CASREGGWTDTQYF. DNA of the CDR3: TGTGCCAGCAGGGAGGGTGGGTGGACAGATACGCAGTATTTT.